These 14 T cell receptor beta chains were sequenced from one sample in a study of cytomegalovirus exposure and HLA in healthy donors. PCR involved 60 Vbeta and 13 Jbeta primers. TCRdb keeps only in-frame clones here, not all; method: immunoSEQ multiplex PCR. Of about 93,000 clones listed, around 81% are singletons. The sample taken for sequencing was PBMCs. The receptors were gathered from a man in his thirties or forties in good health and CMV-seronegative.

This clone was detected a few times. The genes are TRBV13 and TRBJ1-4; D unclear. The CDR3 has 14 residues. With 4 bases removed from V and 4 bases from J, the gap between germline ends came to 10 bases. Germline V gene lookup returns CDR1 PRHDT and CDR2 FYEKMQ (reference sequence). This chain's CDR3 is CASSSEGFNEKLFF. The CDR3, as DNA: TGTGCCAGCAGCTCCGAGGGCTTTAATGAAAAACTGTTTTTT.

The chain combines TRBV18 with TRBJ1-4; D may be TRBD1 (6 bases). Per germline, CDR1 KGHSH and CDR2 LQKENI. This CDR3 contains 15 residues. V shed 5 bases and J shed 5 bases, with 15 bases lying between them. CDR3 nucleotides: TGTGCCAGCTCATTCTGGACAGATCCGAATGAAAAACTGTTTTTT. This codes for CASSFWTDPNEKLFF.

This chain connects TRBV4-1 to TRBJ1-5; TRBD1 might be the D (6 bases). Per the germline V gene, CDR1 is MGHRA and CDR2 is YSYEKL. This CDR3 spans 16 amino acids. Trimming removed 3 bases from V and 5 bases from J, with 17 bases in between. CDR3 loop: CASSHQHGGADQPQHF. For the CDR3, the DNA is TGCGCCAGCAGCCATCAGCACGGGGGGGCTGATCAGCCCCAGCATTTT.

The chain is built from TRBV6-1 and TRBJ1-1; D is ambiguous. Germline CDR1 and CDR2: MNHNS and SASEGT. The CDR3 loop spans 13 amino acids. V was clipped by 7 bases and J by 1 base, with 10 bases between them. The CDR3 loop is CASMRVTNTEAFF. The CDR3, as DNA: TGTGCCAGCATGAGGGTCACGAACACTGAAGCTTTCTTT.

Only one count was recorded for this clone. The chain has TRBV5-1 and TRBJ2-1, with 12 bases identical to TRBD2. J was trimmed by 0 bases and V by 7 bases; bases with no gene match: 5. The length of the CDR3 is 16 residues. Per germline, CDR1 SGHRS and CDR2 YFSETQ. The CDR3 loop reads CASYPTSGSSYNEQFF. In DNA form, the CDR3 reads TGCGCCAGCTACCCGACTAGCGGGAGCTCCTACAATGAGCAGTTCTTC.

The CDR3 DNA reads as TGCAGCGCAGCGTTCCCTAGCGGCAATGAGCAGTTCTTC. Protein: CSAAFPSGNEQFF. The chain joins TRBV29-1 to TRBJ2-1; 7 nucleotides match TRBD2. There are 13 residues in the CDR3. V shed 7 bases and J 6 bases; nucleotides not matched to a gene: 9. From germline, CDR1 is SQVTM and CDR2 ANQGSEA.

As DNA, the CDR3 is TGTGCCAGTAATCCCATAGCGGGAGGAGGGAATGAGCAGTTCTTC. Translation gives CASNPIAGGGNEQFF. The J gene is TRBJ2-1, the V gene TRBV19, with 10 bases matching TRBD2. Looked up from germline, CDR1 is LNHDA and CDR2 is SQIVND (reference sequence). The CDR3 is 15 residues long. V was pared by 7 bases and J by 7 bases, with 10 bases of the junction left unmatched.

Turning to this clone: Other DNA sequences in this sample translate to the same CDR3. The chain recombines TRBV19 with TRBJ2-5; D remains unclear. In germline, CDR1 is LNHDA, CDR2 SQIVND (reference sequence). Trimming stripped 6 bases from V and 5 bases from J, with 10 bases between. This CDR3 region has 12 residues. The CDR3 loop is CASRSPGETQYF. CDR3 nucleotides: TGTGCCAGTAGAAGCCCCGGGGAGACCCAGTACTTC.

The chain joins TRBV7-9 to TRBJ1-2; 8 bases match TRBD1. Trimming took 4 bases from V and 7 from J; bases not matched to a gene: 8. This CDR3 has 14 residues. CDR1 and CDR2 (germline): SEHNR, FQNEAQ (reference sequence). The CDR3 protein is CASSYTDRGSGYTF. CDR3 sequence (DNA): TGTGCCAGCAGCTATACAGACAGGGGAAGTGGCTACACCTTC.

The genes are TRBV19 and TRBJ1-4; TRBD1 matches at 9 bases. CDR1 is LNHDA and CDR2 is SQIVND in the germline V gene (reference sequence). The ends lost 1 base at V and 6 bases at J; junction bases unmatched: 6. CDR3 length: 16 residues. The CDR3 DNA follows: TGTGCCAGTAGTATAGGGGAAGGGACAGGGTATGAAAAACTGTTTTTT. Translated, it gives CASSIGEGTGYEKLFF.

This CDR3 is CASSVTLALYNEQFF. CDR3 nucleotides: TGTGCCAGCAGCGTAACTCTAGCGCTGTACAATGAGCAGTTCTTC. The chain is built from TRBV9 and TRBJ2-1, with TRBD2 as a possible D gene (6 bases). The V gene lost 1 base and the J gene lost 4 bases, with 12 bases spanning the gap. This CDR3 comprises 15 residues. Germline values: CDR1 SGDLS, CDR2 YYNGEE.

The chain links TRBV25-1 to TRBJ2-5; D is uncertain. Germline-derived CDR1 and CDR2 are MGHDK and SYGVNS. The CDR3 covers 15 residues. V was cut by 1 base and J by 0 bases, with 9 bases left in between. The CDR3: CASSESRRYQETQYF. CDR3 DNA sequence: TGTGCCAGCAGTGAATCTCGCAGATACCAAGAGACCCAGTACTTC.

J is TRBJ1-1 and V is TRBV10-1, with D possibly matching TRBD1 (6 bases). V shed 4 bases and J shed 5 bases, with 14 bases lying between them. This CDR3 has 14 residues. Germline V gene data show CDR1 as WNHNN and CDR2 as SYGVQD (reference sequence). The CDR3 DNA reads TGCGCCAGCAGTGTAGGGGGAAAGGGGACTGAAGCTTTCTTT. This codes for CASSVGGKGTEAFF.

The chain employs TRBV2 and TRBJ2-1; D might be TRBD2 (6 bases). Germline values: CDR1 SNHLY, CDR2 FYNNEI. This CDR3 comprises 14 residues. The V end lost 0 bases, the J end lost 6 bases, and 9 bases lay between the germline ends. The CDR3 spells CASSEARRGNEQFF. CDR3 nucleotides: TGTGCCAGCAGTGAAGCGCGGAGGGGCAATGAGCAGTTCTTC.